The 21 T cell receptor beta chains given below trace back to one sample, sequenced in a study of vaccination effects on CD4 cells after COVID-19. The antigens for these receptors are not known. Prior to sequencing, the ViraFEST assay stimulated PBMC with viral peptide pools, which expanded the antigen-specific CD4+ T cells. When around nine days of culture had elapsed, CD4+ T cells were isolated. A PCR test confirmed that the person had SARS-CoV-2 infection between March and December 2020. The method was immunoSEQ multiplex PCR; TCRdb's version includes in-frame clones alone and lacks a portion of them. Counted here are tens of thousands of clones, 65% to 75% occurring once; the ten biggest clones make up under 6%. The sequencing used CD4+ T cells from PBMCs cultured with HIV peptides, collected before COVID-19 vaccination. Subset indicated: HIV-1 Nef peptide pool negative control/reference culture. Receptor source: a human donor who had a prior SARS-CoV-2 infection.

This rearrangement joins TRBV5-1 to TRBJ2-7; 7 bases are a match to TRBD1. From germline, CDR1 is SGHRS and CDR2 YFSETQ. This CDR3 comprises 16 residues. Trimming took 0 bases from V and 5 from J; bases not matched to a gene: 11. CDR3 loop: CASSLDFDRESHEQYF. The CDR3 coding sequence is TGCGCCAGCAGCTTGGATTTCGACAGGGAGTCTCACGAGCAGTACTTC. The full variable domain, in which reference TRBV5-1 and TRBJ2-7 provide the parts outside the CDR3, is KAGVTQTPRYLIKTRGQQVTLSCSPISGHRSVSWYQQTPGQGLQFLFEYFSETQRNKGNFPGRFSGRQFSNSRSEMNVSTLELGDSALYLCASSLDFDRESHEQYFGPGTRLTVT.

This clone came up once. V usage is TRBV20-1 and J usage is TRBJ2-7; D perhaps matches TRBD1 (6 bases). V lost 6 bases and J lost 2, with 11 bases in between. In germline, CDR1 is DFQATT, CDR2 SNEGSKA (reference sequence). The CDR3 sequence is 12 residues long. The CDR3 here is CSASQGTYEQYF. Here the CDR3 DNA reads TGCAGTGCCAGTCAGGGGACCTACGAGCAGTACTTC.

V and J are TRBV5-1 and TRBJ1-5; D not certain. There are 15 residues in the CDR3. Trimming removed 0 bases at V and 0 bases at J, with 7 bases between. Germline CDR1 SGHRS, CDR2 YFSETQ. The CDR3 coding sequence is TGCGCCAGCAGCTTGGATGGAGATAGCAATCAGCCCCAGCATTTT. Amino acids: CASSLDGDSNQPQHF.

The CDR3 is CASSFTDTQYF. The CDR3 bases are TGTGCCAGCAGCTTCACAGATACGCAGTATTTT. This chain uses TRBV7-9 with TRBJ2-3; unclear D gene. CDR1 is SEHNR, CDR2 FQNEAQ, per germline (reference sequence). This CDR3 spans 11 amino acids. Trimming cost V 3 bases and J 2 bases, with 0 bases left between them.

This chain links TRBV2 with TRBJ1-2; D gene ambiguous. The CDR3 contains 12 residues. Germline CDR1 reads SNHLY; CDR2 reads FYNNEI. Deletions cut 3 bases from V and 3 bases from J, with 5 bases between. Written as DNA, the CDR3 is TGTGCCAGCAGTGACAGTTACTATGGCTACACCTTC. Encoded protein: CASSDSYYGYTF.

Only one count was recorded for this clone. J is TRBJ2-6 and V is TRBV5-4; 7 bases fit TRBD2. This CDR3 is 16 amino acids long. V was clipped by 0 bases and J by 0 bases; unmatched bases: 0. CDR1 SGHNT and CDR2 YYREEE come from the germline V gene (reference sequence). CDR3: CASSLGGSSGANVLTF. CDR3 nucleotide sequence: TGTGCCAGCAGCTTGGGCGGGAGCTCTGGGGCCAACGTCCTGACTTTC.

A note on this clone: One junction end disagrees with the germline gene, perhaps due to a read error. This chain connects TRBV2 to TRBJ1-6; D may be TRBD1 (5 bases). The CDR3 loop spans 16 amino acids. Germline values: CDR1 SNHLY, CDR2 FYNNEI. The CDR3 here is CASNGGRQLINSPLHF. The CDR3 DNA sequence: TGTGCGAGCAATGGGGGACGACAGCTCATCAATTCACCCCTCCACTTT.

The V gene is TRBV4-2, the J gene TRBJ1-1; 7 bases align to TRBD1. Germline CDR1 is LGHNA and CDR2 is YNFKEQ. The CDR3 is 15 amino acids. V lost 5 bases and J lost 2; bases outside the gene matches: 8. The CDR3 reads CASSKTGQDNTEAFF. The CDR3 DNA is TGTGCCAGCAGCAAGACAGGGCAGGATAACACTGAAGCTTTCTTT.

The chain links TRBV5-6 to TRBJ1-5; D is uncertain. V lost 0 bases to trimming and J lost 5 bases, with 6 bases between them. Germline V gives CDR1 SGHDT, CDR2 YYEEEE. The CDR3 spans 13 residues. The CDR3 DNA sequence: TGTGCCAGCAGCTTGGAGCCCGATCAGCCCCAGCATTTT. Translated: CASSLEPDQPQHF.

CDR3 in DNA: TGTGCCAGCAGTTTATTGGGGGGTGGGGGCAATCAGCCCCAGCATTTT. It codes for CASSLLGGGGNQPQHF. The chain joins TRBV28 to TRBJ1-5, with D possibly matching TRBD1 (5 bases). Germline V gene data show CDR1 as MDHEN and CDR2 as SYDVKM. Trimming removed 1 base from V and 2 bases from J, with 12 bases in between. The CDR3 contains 16 residues.

The chain links TRBV30 to TRBJ2-7, with a tentative D call TRBD2 (7 bases). The CDR3 loop spans 13 amino acids. The V end was cut by 3 bases, the J end by 3 bases, with 12 bases between. CDR1 GTSNPN and CDR2 SVGIG come from the germline V gene (reference sequence). CDR3 in amino acids: CAWSGGLGYEQYF. The CDR3 nucleotides read TGTGCCTGGAGCGGGGGGCTTGGCTACGAGCAGTACTTC.

The chain joins TRBV5-1 to TRBJ1-1, with D possibly matching TRBD1 (5 bases). The CDR3 is made up of 15 amino acids. The germline CDR1 and CDR2 sequences are SGHRS and YFSETQ. The ends were cut back, 4 bases at V and 3 bases at J, with 16 bases in the middle. The CDR3 bases are TGCGCCAGCAGCCCCCCGTCTGGGGCGGACACTGAAGCTTTCTTT. It translates to CASSPPSGADTEAFF. Supplemented by reference TRBV5-1 and TRBJ1-1, the full variable domain reads KAGVTQTPRYLIKTRGQQVTLSCSPISGHRSVSWYQQTPGQGLQFLFEYFSETQRNKGNFPGRFSGRQFSNSRSEMNVSTLELGDSALYLCASSPPSGADTEAFFGQGTRLTVV.

V and J are TRBV30 and TRBJ2-5; TRBD1 aligns across 7 bases. The CDR3 loop spans 16 amino acids. V dropped 0 bases and J dropped 1; count of bases not matched to a gene: 8. CDR1 GTSNPN and CDR2 SVGIG come from the germline V gene (reference sequence). CDR3 amino acids: CAWSVGHRGVQETQYF. CDR3 bases: TGTGCCTGGAGTGTAGGCCACAGGGGCGTCCAAGAGACCCAGTACTTC.

The chain employs TRBV7-8 and TRBJ1-1, with unresolved D. The germline V and J ends were trimmed by 5 bases and 1 base, with 11 bases remaining between them. This CDR3 has 14 amino acids. CDR1 SGHVS and CDR2 FQNEAQ come from the germline V gene. DNA for the CDR3: TGTGCCAGCAGCCTACAGCCGGCGAACACTGAAGCTTTCTTT. Its translation: CASSLQPANTEAFF. Combining the CDR3 with reference TRBV7-8 and TRBJ1-1 gives the whole variable domain GAGVSQSPRYKVAKRGQDVALRCDPISGHVSLFWYQQALGQGPEFLTYFQNEAQLDKSGLPSDRFFAERPEGSVSTLKIQRTQQEDSAVYLCASSLQPANTEAFFGQGTRLTVV.

This clone has only one observation. The chain employs TRBV6-2 or TRBV6-3 and TRBJ2-3, with 11 bases fitting TRBD2. J gave up 2 bases and V 5 bases, and 6 bases lay outside the gene matches. The V gene's germline CDR1 is MNHEY and CDR2 SVGEGT. This CDR3 is built from 16 residues. Here the CDR3 reads CASSDPGLADTDTQYF. The CDR3 coding sequence is TGTGCCAGCAGTGACCCGGGACTAGCGGACACAGATACGCAGTATTTT.

This clone was seen once. The chain carries TRBV7-8 and TRBJ2-1, with D uncertain. The CDR3 is 17 residues long. V was clipped by 1 base and J by 0 bases, with 13 bases between them. In germline, CDR1 is SGHVS, CDR2 FQNEAQ. The CDR3 protein is CASSLVPRRNSYNEQFF. CDR3 bases: TGTGCCAGCAGCTTAGTCCCCCGGCGGAACTCCTACAATGAGCAGTTCTTC. The whole variable domain, remainder taken from reference TRBV7-8 and TRBJ2-1, is GAGVSQSPRYKVAKRGQDVALRCDPISGHVSLFWYQQALGQGPEFLTYFQNEAQLDKSGLPSDRFFAERPEGSVSTLKIQRTQQEDSAVYLCASSLVPRRNSYNEQFFGPGTRLTVL.

The rearrangement joins TRBV15 to TRBJ1-1, with D unclear. Trimming cost V 3 bases and J 4 bases, with 12 bases left between them. CDR3 size: 14 residues. CDR1 is LNHNV, CDR2 YYDKDF, per germline (reference sequence). The CDR3 bases are TGTGCCACCAGCAGCCTTAGGGATCGCACTGAAGCTTTCTTT. Translated: CATSSLRDRTEAFF.

The chain uses TRBV10-3 and TRBJ2-1; 9 nucleotides agree with TRBD2. CDR1 is ENHRY, CDR2 SYGVKD, per germline. Trimming took 10 bases from V and 2 from J; bases not matched to a gene: 15. This CDR3 is built from 17 residues. CDR3 in DNA: TGTGCCACCCACCGGCGGGAGGGCCACCGCGCCTACAATGAGCAGTTCTTC. It is translated as CATHRREGHRAYNEQFF.

This clone came up a few times. This rearrangement joins TRBV19 to TRBJ1-6; D is ambiguous. The germline CDR1 and CDR2 sequences are LNHDA and SQIVND (reference sequence). Trimming removed 4 bases from V and 11 bases from J, with 6 bases in between. The CDR3 sequence is 11 residues long. The CDR3 is CASSNSPPLHF. CDR3 in DNA: TGTGCCAGTAGTAATAGTCCACCCCTCCACTTT.

CDR3 sequence (DNA): TGTGCCATCACCGACGGGTATTCACCCCTCCACTTT. Translating it yields CAITDGYSPLHF. The genes are TRBV10-3 and TRBJ1-6, with D unresolved. Germline values: CDR1 ENHRY, CDR2 SYGVKD. This CDR3 spans 12 amino acids. With 7 bases removed from V and 8 bases from J, the gap between germline ends came to 9 bases.

This clone appeared a single time. The rearrangement joins TRBV18 to TRBJ1-1; TRBD1 matches 7 bases. Germline CDR1 and CDR2: KGHSH and LQKENI. The CDR3 contains 14 residues. The J segment lost 7 bases and the V segment lost 6 bases, leaving 11 bases of the junction unmatched. This chain's CDR3 is CASSPDRSTNEAFF. The CDR3 nucleotides are TGTGCCAGCTCTCCGGACAGGTCTACCAATGAAGCTTTCTTT.